The 21 T cell receptor beta chains presented below share a single source sample, sequenced in a study of T cell changes during pregnancy in multiple sclerosis. Repertoires were generated with immunoSEQ multiplex PCR, while TCRdb's copy carries only in-frame clones and drops some. The table shows roughly 42,000 clones, with more than 85% occurring only once. Sequencing used CD4+ T cells from peripheral blood mononuclear cells, obtained in the second trimester of pregnancy. The receptor set was obtained from a female donor in good health, enrolled as a control in a pregnancy study.

The V gene is TRBV14, the J gene TRBJ2-7, with 14 positions matching TRBD2. Germline V gene lookup returns CDR1 SGHDN and CDR2 FVKESK. The CDR3 runs 15 residues. The V segment lost 1 base and the J segment 4 bases; nucleotides outside the gene matches: 0. This chain's CDR3 is CASSQGTSGGYEQYF. In DNA, the CDR3 is TGTGCCAGCAGCCAAGGGACTAGCGGGGGGTACGAGCAGTACTTC.

The CDR3 nucleotides read TGTGCCAGCAGTCGCGCCGGACAGGTCGGCTATGGCTACACCTTC. Its protein product is CASSRAGQVGYGYTF. This chain connects TRBV27 to TRBJ1-2, with TRBD1 matching over 7 bases. Germline V lookup: CDR1 MNHEY, CDR2 SMNVEV (reference sequence). Trimming took 5 bases from V and 4 from J; bases not matched to a gene: 10. The CDR3 runs 15 residues.

V and J are TRBV11-1 and TRBJ2-1, with 7 bases aligning to TRBD2. V trimming: 2 bases; J trimming: 2 bases; junction bases outside the gene matches: 3. The CDR3 contains 15 residues. CDR1 is SGHAT, CDR2 FQDESV, per germline (reference sequence). DNA for the CDR3: TGTGCCAGCAGCTTACTAGCGGTCCCCTACAATGAGCAGTTCTTC. Its protein is CASSLLAVPYNEQFF.

The chain recombines TRBV9 with TRBJ2-2; D perhaps matches TRBD2 (5 bases). The CDR3 runs to 15 residues. The germline gives CDR1 SGDLS, CDR2 YYNGEE. V lost 4 bases and J lost 3, with 13 bases in between. This CDR3 is CASSKPRGDTGELFF. In DNA form, the CDR3 reads TGTGCCAGCAGCAAGCCACGGGGAGACACCGGGGAGCTGTTTTTT.

This chain links TRBV19 with TRBJ1-1; no reliable D call. This CDR3 has 13 amino acids. The germline V gene encodes CDR1 LNHDA and CDR2 SQIVND (reference sequence). Trimming took off 6 bases at V and 1 base at J, with 9 bases between the two ends. The CDR3 protein is CASSPLRNTEAFF. The DNA for the CDR3 is TGTGCCAGTAGCCCTCTCCGGAACACTGAAGCTTTCTTT.

This chain links TRBV28 with TRBJ1-4; D not resolved. This CDR3 is 13 amino acids long. CDR1 and CDR2 from the germline V gene are MDHEN and SYDVKM. Trimming left V 4 bases short and J 4 bases short, with 7 bases between. Here the CDR3 DNA reads TGTGCCAGCAGTTCGACATTTAATGAAAAACTGTTTTTT. As protein: CASSSTFNEKLFF.

CDR3 coding DNA: TGTGCCAGCAGCCAAGCGGTTGTAACTAGCGGGGGCCTCCTTAGGGACACAGATACGCAGTATTTT. Protein sequence: CASSQAVVTSGGLLRDTDTQYF. The chain is built from TRBV4-2 and TRBJ2-3; 11 nucleotides agree with TRBD2. The J segment lost 2 bases and the V segment lost 1 base, leaving 20 bases of the junction unmatched. The germline CDR1 and CDR2 sequences are LGHNA and YNFKEQ. The CDR3 is 22 amino acids.

This clone showed up just a few times. The V call is TRBV7-9, the J call TRBJ1-1, with TRBD1 matching 7 bases. The V segment lost 2 bases and the J segment 4 bases; nucleotides outside the gene matches: 7. The germline CDR1 and CDR2 sequences are SEHNR and FQNEAQ (reference sequence). The CDR3 spans 15 residues. CDR3 coding DNA: TGTGCCAGCAGCTTATCCGGGACAGCTGGCACTGAAGCTTTCTTT. Encoded protein: CASSLSGTAGTEAFF.

The V call is TRBV2, the J call TRBJ2-5, with TRBD2 matching over 11 bases. The CDR3 contains 19 residues. Trimming removed 7 bases from V and 4 bases from J; junction bases left unmatched: 20. CDR1 is SNHLY, CDR2 FYNNEI, per germline. In nucleotides, the CDR3 is TGTGCCAGCACGGGAGTCGCTAGCGGGGGGCGAGGTCGCGGAGAGACCCAGTACTTC. It specifies CASTGVASGGRGRGETQYF.

This clone was counted once. The J gene is TRBJ2-1, the V gene TRBV7-2; D unclear. CDR3 length: 15 residues. The V gene lost 5 bases and the J gene lost 0 bases, with 11 bases spanning the gap. The germline V gene encodes CDR1 SGHTA and CDR2 FQGNSA. The CDR3 bases are TGTGCCAGCAGCCTCGCTTGGAGCTCCTACAATGAGCAGTTCTTC. Protein: CASSLAWSSYNEQFF.

This chain links TRBV6-5 with TRBJ1-1; a possible D gene is TRBD1 (5 bases). V lost 6 bases and J lost 10, with 12 bases in between. The CDR3 loop spans 11 amino acids. CDR1 is MNHEY, CDR2 SVGAGI, per germline. CDR3 nucleotide sequence: TGTGCCAGCAGAGACATCGGGGGAGCTTTCTTT. This sequence encodes CASRDIGGAFF.

This chain links TRBV6-1 with TRBJ1-2; 8 bases map to TRBD1. CDR3 length equals 15 residues. The V segment lost 2 bases and the J segment 2 bases; nucleotides outside the gene matches: 4. The germline gives CDR1 MNHNS, CDR2 SASEGT. The CDR3 sequence: CASSEPRQGNYGYTF. CDR3 bases: TGTGCCAGCAGTGAACCGAGACAGGGGAACTATGGCTACACCTTC.

Only one count was recorded for this clone. The CDR3 sequence is CASRRNPQGNEQFF. In DNA, the CDR3 is TGCGCCAGCCGGCGTAACCCACAGGGCAATGAGCAGTTCTTC. The V gene is TRBV5-1, the J gene TRBJ2-1; TRBD1 is a possible D gene (6 bases). This CDR3 has 14 residues. Germline V lookup: CDR1 SGHRS, CDR2 YFSETQ. V was trimmed by 7 bases and J by 6 bases, leaving 17 bases between them. Variable domain in full (rest from reference TRBV5-1 and TRBJ2-1): KAGVTQTPRYLIKTRGQQVTLSCSPISGHRSVSWYQQTPGQGLQFLFEYFSETQRNKGNFPGRFSGRQFSNSRSEMNVSTLELGDSALYLCASRRNPQGNEQFFGPGTRLTVL.

The V and J genes are TRBV15 and TRBJ1-4; 7 bases are shared with TRBD1. With V trimmed by 1 base and J by 4 bases, 6 bases remained unmatched. This CDR3 spans 16 amino acids. The germline CDR1 and CDR2 sequences are LNHNV and YYDKDF (reference sequence). The CDR3 spells CATSRGWQGGNEKLFF. The CDR3 DNA follows: TGTGCCACCAGCAGAGGTTGGCAGGGGGGTAATGAAAAACTGTTTTTT.

The rearrangement uses TRBV30 and TRBJ2-5; a weak D match, TRBD2 (5 bases). Germline V gives CDR1 GTSNPN, CDR2 SVGIG (reference sequence). CDR3 size: 13 residues. Trimming took off 5 bases at V and 5 bases at J, with 15 bases between the two ends. The CDR3 DNA follows: TGTGCCTGGCGGATGGGTACGGGGGAGACCCAGTACTTC. Translated, it gives CAWRMGTGETQYF.

V is TRBV7-3 and J is TRBJ2-1; 8 bases fit TRBD2. The trim removed 5 bases at V and 10 bases at J, leaving 10 bases unmatched. Germline V gene data show CDR1 as SGHTA and CDR2 as FQGTGA. The CDR3 sequence is 14 residues long. The CDR3, as DNA: TGTGCCAGCAGCCTTAGCGGGAACCAGGGAGAGCAGTTCTTC. Its protein is CASSLSGNQGEQFF.

CDR3 in amino acids: CASSPGTGLLLGSYNEQFF. CDR3 coding DNA: TGTGCCAGCAGCCCCGGGACAGGGTTATTACTCGGCTCCTACAATGAGCAGTTCTTC. This chain joins TRBV7-9 and TRBJ2-1; TRBD1 aligns across 9 bases. In germline, CDR1 is SEHNR, CDR2 FQNEAQ (reference sequence). With V trimmed by 5 bases and J by 0 bases, 14 bases remained unmatched. The CDR3 runs 19 residues.

The chain couples TRBV11-2 to TRBJ2-7; 8 nucleotides agree with TRBD1. Germline values: CDR1 SGHAT, CDR2 FQNNGV. The CDR3 is 15 amino acids. The V gene end was trimmed by 4 bases and the J gene end by 5 bases; junction bases not matched to a gene: 10. The DNA for the CDR3 is TGTGCCAGCAGCTCGGTCCCGACAGGGGTTGACGAGCAGTACTTC. Protein product: CASSSVPTGVDEQYF.

This clone has only one observation. This sequence joins TRBV5-6 and TRBJ1-2, with D tentatively TRBD1 (5 bases). The germline gives CDR1 SGHDT, CDR2 YYEEEE. Trimming stripped 6 bases from V and 3 bases from J, with 15 bases between. The CDR3 spans 14 residues. The CDR3 protein is CASTPGQGYYGYTF. CDR3 coding DNA: TGTGCCAGCACCCCCGGGCAGGGATACTATGGCTACACCTTC.

V gene TRBV6-5 combines with J gene TRBJ1-1, with D perhaps matching TRBD1 (5 bases). Trimming removed 0 bases at V and 4 bases at J, with 12 bases between. CDR3 length: 15 amino acids. Germline CDR1 and CDR2: MNHEY and SVGAGI. DNA for the CDR3: TGTGCCAGCAGTTACTCGCAGGGAGGTGCCACTGAAGCTTTCTTT. It is translated as CASSYSQGGATEAFF.

As for this clone: One junction end disagrees with the germline gene, perhaps due to a read error. The chain uses TRBV2 and TRBJ1-3; maybe TRBD1 (5 bases). CDR1 and CDR2 (germline): SNHLY, FYNNEI. The CDR3 consists of 13 residues. The CDR3 spells CARRQPSGNTIYF. In DNA, the CDR3 is TGTGCCCGCAGACAGCCCTCTGGAAACACCATATATTTT. Drawing the rest from reference TRBV2 and TRBJ1-3, the complete variable domain is EPEVTQTPSHQVTQMGQEVILRCVPISNHLYFYWYRQILGQKVEFLVSFYNNEISEKSEIFDDQFSVERPDGSNFTLKIRSTKLEDSAMYFCARRQPSGNTIYFGEGSWLTVV.